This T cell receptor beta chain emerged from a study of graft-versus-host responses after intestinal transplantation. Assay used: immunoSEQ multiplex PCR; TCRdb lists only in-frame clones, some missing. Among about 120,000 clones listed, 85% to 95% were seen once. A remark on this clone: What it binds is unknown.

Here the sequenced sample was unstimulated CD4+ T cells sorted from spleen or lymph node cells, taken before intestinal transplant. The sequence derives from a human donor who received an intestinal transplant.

The CDR3 loop is CASSPNGLSSYEQYF. DNA for the CDR3: TGTGCCAGCAGTCCCAACGGGCTATCCTCCTACGAGCAGTACTTC. The rearrangement uses TRBV2 and TRBJ2-7; D remains unclear. Trimming left V 5 bases short and J 0 bases short, with 14 bases between. The CDR3 spans 15 residues. Germline V gene sequence: CDR1 SNHLY, CDR2 FYNNEI.